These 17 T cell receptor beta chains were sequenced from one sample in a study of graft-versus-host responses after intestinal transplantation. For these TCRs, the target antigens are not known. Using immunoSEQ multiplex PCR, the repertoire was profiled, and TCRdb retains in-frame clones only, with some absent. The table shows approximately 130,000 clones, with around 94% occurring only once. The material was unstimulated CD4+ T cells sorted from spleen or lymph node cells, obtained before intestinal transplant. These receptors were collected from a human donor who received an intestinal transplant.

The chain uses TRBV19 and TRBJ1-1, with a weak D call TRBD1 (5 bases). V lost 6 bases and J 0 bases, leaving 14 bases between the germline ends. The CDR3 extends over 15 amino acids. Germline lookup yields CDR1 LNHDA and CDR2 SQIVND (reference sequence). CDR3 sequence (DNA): TGTGCCAGTAGGGGCGGGAGGACATTGAACACTGAAGCTTTCTTT. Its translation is CASRGGRTLNTEAFF. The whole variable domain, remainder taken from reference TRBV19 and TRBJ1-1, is DGGITQSPKYLFRKEGQNVTLSCEQNLNHDAMYWYRQDPGQGLRLIYYSQIVNDFQKGDIAEGYSVSREKKESFPLTVTSAQKNPTAFYLCASRGGRTLNTEAFFGQGTRLTVV.

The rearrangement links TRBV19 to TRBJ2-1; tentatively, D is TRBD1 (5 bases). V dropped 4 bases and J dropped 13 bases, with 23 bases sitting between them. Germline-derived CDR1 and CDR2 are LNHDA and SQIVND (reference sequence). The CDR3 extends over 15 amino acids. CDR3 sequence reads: CASSRLESPSDIQFF. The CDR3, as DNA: TGTGCCAGTAGTAGACTTGAATCCCCATCGGACATACAGTTCTTC.

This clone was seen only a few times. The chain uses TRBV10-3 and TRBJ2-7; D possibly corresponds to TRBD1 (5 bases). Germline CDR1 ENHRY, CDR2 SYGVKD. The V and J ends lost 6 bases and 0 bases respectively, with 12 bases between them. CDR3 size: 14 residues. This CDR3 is CAIRREDNSYEQYF. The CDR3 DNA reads TGTGCCATCAGACGCGAGGACAACTCCTACGAGCAGTACTTC.

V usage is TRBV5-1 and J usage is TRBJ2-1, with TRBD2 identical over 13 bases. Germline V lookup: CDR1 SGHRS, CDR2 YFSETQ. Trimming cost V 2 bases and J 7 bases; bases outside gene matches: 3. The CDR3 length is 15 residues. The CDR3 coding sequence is TGCGCCAGCAGCTTCGGGACTAGCGGGGAGAATGAGCAGTTCTTC. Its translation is CASSFGTSGENEQFF. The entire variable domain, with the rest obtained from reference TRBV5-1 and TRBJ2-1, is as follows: KAGVTQTPRYLIKTRGQQVTLSCSPISGHRSVSWYQQTPGQGLQFLFEYFSETQRNKGNFPGRFSGRQFSNSRSEMNVSTLELGDSALYLCASSFGTSGENEQFFGPGTRLTVL.

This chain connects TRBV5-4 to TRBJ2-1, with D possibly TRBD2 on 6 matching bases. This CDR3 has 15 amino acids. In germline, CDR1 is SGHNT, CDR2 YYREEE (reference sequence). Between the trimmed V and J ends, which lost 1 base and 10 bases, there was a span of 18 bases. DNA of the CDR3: TGTGCCAGCAGCTTGTCCCGGGACTCCTTCGGGGAGCAGTTCTTC. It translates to CASSLSRDSFGEQFF.

CDR3 residues: CASSKQGADGYTF. The CDR3 nucleotides are TGTGCCAGCAGTAAACAGGGGGCGGATGGCTACACCTTC. This chain uses TRBV25-1 with TRBJ1-2; TRBD1 matches 9 bases. V shed 5 bases and J 6 bases; nucleotides not matched to a gene: 4. Germline-derived CDR1 and CDR2 are MGHDK and SYGVNS. The CDR3 contains 13 residues.

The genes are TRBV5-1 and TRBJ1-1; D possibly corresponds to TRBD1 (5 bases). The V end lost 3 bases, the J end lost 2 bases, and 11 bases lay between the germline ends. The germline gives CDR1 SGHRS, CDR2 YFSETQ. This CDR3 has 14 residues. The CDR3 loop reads CASSSGPINTEAFF. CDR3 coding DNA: TGCGCCAGCAGCTCGGGACCGATTAACACTGAAGCTTTCTTT. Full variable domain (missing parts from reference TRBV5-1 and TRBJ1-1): KAGVTQTPRYLIKTRGQQVTLSCSPISGHRSVSWYQQTPGQGLQFLFEYFSETQRNKGNFPGRFSGRQFSNSRSEMNVSTLELGDSALYLCASSSGPINTEAFFGQGTRLTVV.

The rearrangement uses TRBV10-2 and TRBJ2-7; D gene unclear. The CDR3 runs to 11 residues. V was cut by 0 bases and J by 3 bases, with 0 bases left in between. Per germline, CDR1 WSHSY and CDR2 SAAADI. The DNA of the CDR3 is TGCGCCAGCAGTGAGTCCTACGAGCAGTACTTC. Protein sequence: CASSESYEQYF.

The CDR3 DNA reads as TGTGCCAGCAGTTCTCGCCGGGACAGGGGCTACGAGCAGTACTTC. It codes for CASSSRRDRGYEQYF. The rearrangement uses TRBV6-1 and TRBJ2-7, with 10 bases identical to TRBD1. Per the germline V gene, CDR1 is MNHNS and CDR2 is SASEGT. CDR3 length: 15 amino acids. The V segment lost 5 bases and the J segment 3 bases; nucleotides outside the gene matches: 7.

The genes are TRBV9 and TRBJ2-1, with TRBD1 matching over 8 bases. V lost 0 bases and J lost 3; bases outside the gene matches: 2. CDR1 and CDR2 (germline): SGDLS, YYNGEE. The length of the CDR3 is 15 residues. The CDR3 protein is CASSVGTGGYNEQFF. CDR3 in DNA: TGTGCCAGCAGCGTAGGTACAGGGGGCTACAATGAGCAGTTCTTC.

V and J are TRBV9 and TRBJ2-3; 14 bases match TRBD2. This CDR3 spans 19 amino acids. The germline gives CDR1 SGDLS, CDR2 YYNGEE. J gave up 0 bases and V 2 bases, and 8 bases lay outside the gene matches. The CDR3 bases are TGTGCCAGCAGCGTGGCTCCCGGACTAGCGGGGGGAAGCACAGATACGCAGTATTTT. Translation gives CASSVAPGLAGGSTDTQYF.

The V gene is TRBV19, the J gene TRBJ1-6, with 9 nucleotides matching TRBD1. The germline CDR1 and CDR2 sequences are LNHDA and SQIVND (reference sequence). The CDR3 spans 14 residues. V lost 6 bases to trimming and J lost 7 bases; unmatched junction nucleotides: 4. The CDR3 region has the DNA TGTGCCAGTAGCCAGGACAGGGGAAATTCACCCCTCCACTTT. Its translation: CASSQDRGNSPLHF.

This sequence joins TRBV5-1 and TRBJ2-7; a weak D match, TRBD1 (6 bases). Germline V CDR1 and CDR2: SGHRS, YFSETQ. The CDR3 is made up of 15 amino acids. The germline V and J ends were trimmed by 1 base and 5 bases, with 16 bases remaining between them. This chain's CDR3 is CASSLSGPRGNEQYF. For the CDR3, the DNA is TGCGCCAGCAGCTTGTCGGGACCTAGGGGGAACGAGCAGTACTTC.

CDR3 sequence (DNA): TGCGCCAGCAGGTTTGCTACAGGGTCCCATAATTCACCCCTCCACTTT. Its protein is CASRFATGSHNSPLHF. V usage is TRBV5-1 and J usage is TRBJ1-6, with D possibly TRBD1 on 6 matching bases. V was cut by 5 bases and J by 5 bases, with 17 bases left in between. Germline V lookup: CDR1 SGHRS, CDR2 YFSETQ. CDR3 length equals 16 residues.

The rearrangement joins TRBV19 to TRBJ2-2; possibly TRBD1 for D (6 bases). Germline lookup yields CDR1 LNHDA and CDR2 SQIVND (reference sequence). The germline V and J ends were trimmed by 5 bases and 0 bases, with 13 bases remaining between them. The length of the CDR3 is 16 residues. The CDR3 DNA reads TGTGCCAGTAGTGTGACCGGGACAACGAACACCGGGGAGCTGTTTTTT. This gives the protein CASSVTGTTNTGELFF.

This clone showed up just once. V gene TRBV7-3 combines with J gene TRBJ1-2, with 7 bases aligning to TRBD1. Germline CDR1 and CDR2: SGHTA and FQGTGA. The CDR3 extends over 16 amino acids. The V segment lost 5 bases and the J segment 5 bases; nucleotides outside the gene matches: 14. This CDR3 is CASSRGGGQQFYGYTF. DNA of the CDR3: TGTGCCAGCAGCCGTGGGGGGGGACAGCAATTTTATGGCTACACCTTC.

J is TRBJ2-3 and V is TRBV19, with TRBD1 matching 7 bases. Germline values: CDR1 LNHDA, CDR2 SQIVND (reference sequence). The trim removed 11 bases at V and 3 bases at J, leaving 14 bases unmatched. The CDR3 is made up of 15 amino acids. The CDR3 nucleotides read TGTGCCCGGGAAGGAGCAGGGGGAGATACAGATACGCAGTATTTT. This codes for CAREGAGGDTDTQYF. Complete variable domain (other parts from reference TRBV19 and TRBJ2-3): DGGITQSPKYLFRKEGQNVTLSCEQNLNHDAMYWYRQDPGQGLRLIYYSQIVNDFQKGDIAEGYSVSREKKESFPLTVTSAQKNPTAFYLCAREGAGGDTDTQYFGPGTRLTVL.